The 16 T cell receptor beta chains in this list originate from one sample, sequenced in a study of cytomegalovirus exposure and HLA in healthy donors. With 60 Vbeta and 13 Jbeta primers, the PCR was carried out. Assay: immunoSEQ multiplex PCR; the TCRdb copy retains only in-frame clones and omits some. The sample holds about 120,000 clones, about 73% seen once. The sequencing input was PBMCs. Receptor source: a woman in her twenties or thirties in good health and CMV-seropositive.

The chain uses TRBV6-6 and TRBJ1-2, with a weak D call TRBD1 (6 bases). From germline, CDR1 is MNHNY and CDR2 SVGAGI (reference sequence). The length of the CDR3 is 15 residues. The V end was cut by 2 bases, the J end by 1 base, with 11 bases between. The CDR3 loop reads CASSYKAGDNYGYTF. The CDR3 coding sequence is TGTGCCAGCAGTTACAAGGCAGGGGATAACTATGGCTACACCTTC.

The V call is TRBV9, the J call TRBJ1-1, with 8 bases aligning to TRBD1. CDR1 and CDR2 from the germline V gene are SGDLS and YYNGEE. J was trimmed by 7 bases and V by 3 bases; bases with no gene match: 8. The CDR3 consists of 14 residues. The CDR3 coding sequence is TGTGCCAGCAGCGAGAACCCACAGGGGGGTGAAGCTTTCTTT. Translated: CASSENPQGGEAFF.

V is TRBV4-2 and J is TRBJ2-3, with D perhaps TRBD2 (6 bases). Trimming took off 0 bases at V and 1 base at J, with 8 bases between the two ends. Germline values: CDR1 LGHNA, CDR2 YNFKEQ. CDR3 length: 15 amino acids. This chain's CDR3 is CASSQDQRGTDTQYF. CDR3 DNA: TGTGCCAGCAGCCAAGACCAGCGGGGCACAGATACGCAGTATTTT.

The CDR3, as DNA: TGTGCCAGCAGCTTCGGAGCGGGGGTCTACGAGCAGTACTTC. Encoded protein: CASSFGAGVYEQYF. The chain couples TRBV7-6 to TRBJ2-7; the match to TRBD2 covers 8 bases. Trimming took 3 bases from V and 3 from J; bases not matched to a gene: 4. The CDR3 consists of 14 residues. Germline V gene lookup returns CDR1 SGHVS and CDR2 FNYEAQ.

The V call is TRBV4-1, the J call TRBJ2-3, with D tentatively TRBD2 (5 bases). Germline V gene lookup returns CDR1 MGHRA and CDR2 YSYEKL. V lost 5 bases to trimming and J lost 6 bases, with 21 bases between them. This CDR3 region has 16 residues. DNA of the CDR3: TGCGCCAGCAGCGGGAGAGCGAATTCCCATTCCGATACGCAGTATTTT. Translating gives CASSGRANSHSDTQYF.

This clone was picked up a small number of times. The CDR3 DNA sequence: TGCAGTCCGTTCCTGTCCGGCGGCCCAACCTTC. It encodes CSPFLSGGPTF. The chain uses TRBV20-1 and TRBJ1-2; D remains ambiguous. Germline CDR1 reads DFQATT; CDR2 reads SNEGSKA (reference sequence). V was pared by 8 bases and J by 14 bases, with 21 bases between. The CDR3 sequence is 11 residues long.

The rearrangement links TRBV19 to TRBJ2-7, with D possibly being TRBD1 (5 bases). Trimming cost V 8 bases and J 1 base, with 9 bases left between them. Germline loops: CDR1 LNHDA, CDR2 SQIVND (reference sequence). The CDR3 is 12 residues long. In DNA form, the CDR3 reads TGTGCCAGTCAAGCAGGGTCCTACGAGCAGTACTTC. This translates into CASQAGSYEQYF.

This clone was picked up a small number of times. This chain connects TRBV5-1 to TRBJ2-7; the D gene is possibly TRBD2 (7 bases). With 0 bases removed from V and 2 bases from J, the gap between germline ends came to 18 bases. Germline loops: CDR1 SGHRS, CDR2 YFSETQ. CDR3 length: 17 amino acids. CDR3 protein: CASSLDLDRGAPYEQYF. CDR3 in DNA: TGCGCCAGCAGCTTGGATCTTGATCGGGGGGCACCCTACGAGCAGTACTTC. The full variable domain, in which reference TRBV5-1 and TRBJ2-7 provide the parts outside the CDR3, is KAGVTQTPRYLIKTRGQQVTLSCSPISGHRSVSWYQQTPGQGLQFLFEYFSETQRNKGNFPGRFSGRQFSNSRSEMNVSTLELGDSALYLCASSLDLDRGAPYEQYFGPGTRLTVT.

In this sample, this clone turned up a few times. The J gene is TRBJ2-2, the V gene TRBV5-1; TRBD1 aligns across 8 bases. V lost 7 bases and J lost 7; bases outside the gene matches: 9. This CDR3 has 14 amino acids. The germline V gene encodes CDR1 SGHRS and CDR2 YFSETQ. CDR3 nucleotide sequence: TGCGCCAGCGGAGAGACACAGGGGGTCGGGGAGCTGTTTTTT. It translates to CASGETQGVGELFF.

The rearrangement uses TRBV28 and TRBJ2-7; 8 bases line up with TRBD2. V trimming: 1 base; J trimming: 3 bases; junction bases outside the gene matches: 5. The CDR3 is 15 amino acids. Per germline, CDR1 MDHEN and CDR2 SYDVKM. The CDR3 protein is CASSLFSGGHYEQYF. In DNA form, the CDR3 reads TGTGCCAGCAGTTTATTCAGCGGGGGACACTACGAGCAGTACTTC.

The chain recombines TRBV6-1 with TRBJ2-5; 8 bases map to TRBD1. Trimming cost V 4 bases and J 2 bases; bases outside gene matches: 6. Per the germline V gene, CDR1 is MNHNS and CDR2 is SASEGT. This CDR3 is built from 15 residues. The CDR3 spells CASSGGQGGQETQYF. In DNA form, the CDR3 reads TGTGCCAGCAGTGGAGGACAGGGCGGTCAAGAGACCCAGTACTTC.

The gene calls are TRBV7-2 and TRBJ2-5, with D perhaps TRBD1 (5 bases). V shed 1 base and J shed 6 bases, with 12 bases lying between them. Germline V CDR1 and CDR2: SGHTA, FQGNSA. The CDR3 loop spans 14 amino acids. The CDR3 DNA reads as TGTGCCAGCAGCTTAGAGGGGCCGGCGAAGACCCAGTACTTC. It codes for CASSLEGPAKTQYF. The full variable domain, with the rest looked up from reference TRBV7-2 and TRBJ2-5, is GAGVSQSPSNKVTEKGKDVELRCDPISGHTALYWYRQSLGQGLEFLIYFQGNSAPDKSGLPSDRFSAERTGGSVSTLTIQRTQQEDSAVYLCASSLEGPAKTQYFGPGTRLLVL.

The V and J genes are TRBV6-1 and TRBJ1-6; 7 positions match TRBD1. Unmatched junction bases numbered 7, after V lost 1 base and J lost 7 bases. Germline-derived CDR1 and CDR2 are MNHNS and SASEGT. This CDR3 comprises 16 residues. CDR3: CASSEDIDRVNSPLHF. DNA for the CDR3: TGTGCCAGCAGTGAAGACATCGACAGGGTAAATTCACCCCTCCACTTT.

The chain combines TRBV9 with TRBJ1-2; D gene uncertain. Looked up from germline, CDR1 is SGDLS and CDR2 is YYNGEE. The length of the CDR3 is 13 residues. Trimming left V 0 bases short and J 8 bases short, with 11 bases between. In nucleotides, the CDR3 is TGTGCCAGCAGCGTAGCGACAAGCGGGGGCTACACCTTC. Encoded protein: CASSVATSGGYTF.

Here the CDR3 DNA reads TGCAGCGTTGTGGGGCAGGGCTACAATGAGCAGTTCTTC. Amino acid sequence: CSVVGQGYNEQFF. This chain uses TRBV29-1 with TRBJ2-1; a weak D match, TRBD1 (5 bases). Trimming removed 4 bases at V and 3 bases at J, with 10 bases between. The CDR3 consists of 13 residues. CDR1 SQVTM and CDR2 ANQGSEA come from the germline V gene.

This chain joins TRBV7-6 and TRBJ2-5; 15 bases are shared with TRBD2. Per germline, CDR1 SGHVS and CDR2 FNYEAQ. The V gene end was trimmed by 4 bases and the J gene end by 5 bases; junction bases not matched to a gene: 5. CDR3 length: 16 amino acids. CDR3 nucleotide sequence: TGTGCCAGCAGCTGGGCCGGACTAGCGGGGGGGGAGACCCAGTACTTC. It codes for CASSWAGLAGGETQYF.